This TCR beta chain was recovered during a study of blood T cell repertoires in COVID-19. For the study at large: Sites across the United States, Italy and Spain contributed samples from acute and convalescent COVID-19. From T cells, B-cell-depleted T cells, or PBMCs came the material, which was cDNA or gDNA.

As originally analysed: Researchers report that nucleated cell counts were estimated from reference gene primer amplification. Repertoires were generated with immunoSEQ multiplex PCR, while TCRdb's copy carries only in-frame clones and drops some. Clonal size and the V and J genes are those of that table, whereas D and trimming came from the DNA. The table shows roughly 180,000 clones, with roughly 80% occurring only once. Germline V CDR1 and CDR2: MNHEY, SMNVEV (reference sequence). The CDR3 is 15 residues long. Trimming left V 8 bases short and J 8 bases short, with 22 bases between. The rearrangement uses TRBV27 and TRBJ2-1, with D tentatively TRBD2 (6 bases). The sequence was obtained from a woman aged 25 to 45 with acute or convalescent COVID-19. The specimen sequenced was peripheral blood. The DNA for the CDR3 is TGTGCCAGCGGAAAGCCTCGCGGGACCATGGATGAGCAGTTCTTC. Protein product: CASGKPRGTMDEQFF.